These 10 T cell receptor beta chains were all obtained from the same sample, sequenced in a study of response to subunit inactivated influenza vaccine. MiXCR, run by TCRdb on the RT-PCR reads, gives a single entry per CDR3 protein. The sample shows about 800,000 distinct CDR3 sequences, over 20% of them seen only once. This material consisted of PBMCs from blood, taken about 5 days after vaccination. The receptors here all came from a man between 50 and 59 years old who received an inactivated influenza vaccine.

This clonotype turned up a few times. V usage is TRBV18 and J usage is TRBJ2-7; maybe TRBD1 (6 bases). Germline CDR1 and CDR2: KGHSH and LQKENI. V shed 0 bases and J shed 6 bases, with 15 bases lying between them. The CDR3 is made up of 15 amino acids. The CDR3 sequence: CASSPPLAGVGEQYF. The CDR3, as DNA: TGTGCCAGCTCACCACCCCTGGCAGGGGTCGGCGAGCAGTACTTC.

The chain links TRBV7-2 to TRBJ2-2; D unclear. Germline V gives CDR1 SGHTA, CDR2 FQGNSA. There are 15 residues in the CDR3. V lost 5 bases and J lost 4, with 14 bases in between. CDR3 in amino acids: CASSPYLSGTGELFF. CDR3 bases: TGTGCCAGCAGCCCTTATCTATCGGGCACCGGGGAGCTGTTTTTT.

The rearrangement links TRBV4-3 to TRBJ2-7; TRBD1 matches at 7 bases. The CDR3 runs 13 residues. The germline V gene has CDR1 LGHNA and CDR2 YSLEER. The trim removed 4 bases at V and 6 bases at J, leaving 6 bases unmatched. The CDR3 region has the DNA TGCGCCAGCAGCCGAAGCGACAGGGCCGAGCAGTACTTC. Protein sequence: CASSRSDRAEQYF.

The table lists this clonotype with a count of one. The J gene is TRBJ2-3, the V gene TRBV20-1; D is uncertain. In germline, CDR1 is DFQATT, CDR2 SNEGSKA (reference sequence). Trimming stripped 2 bases from V and 2 bases from J, with 14 bases between. The CDR3 runs 15 residues. The CDR3 nucleotides read TGCAGTGCTAGATCCCAGAAGGCTCTCACAGATACGCAGTATTTT. Translating it yields CSARSQKALTDTQYF.

This chain joins TRBV7-2 and TRBJ2-7; D is unclear. Germline CDR1 and CDR2: SGHTA and FQGNSA. Trimming shortened V by 6 bases and J by 2 bases, and 14 bases separated the two germline ends. The CDR3 is 14 amino acids. CDR3 protein: CASRKQRSAYEQYF. The CDR3 DNA is TGTGCCAGCAGAAAGCAGAGGTCGGCCTACGAGCAGTACTTC.

This clonotype appeared a few times. This sequence joins TRBV10-3 and TRBJ2-5; TRBD2 agrees at 10 bases. Germline-derived CDR1 and CDR2 are ENHRY and SYGVKD. There are 16 residues in the CDR3. V was pared by 0 bases and J by 2 bases, with 3 bases of the junction left unmatched. As DNA, the CDR3 is TGTGCCATCAGTGAGTCCCTAGCGGGAGTTCAAGAGACCCAGTACTTC. Protein: CAISESLAGVQETQYF.

The V and J genes are TRBV7-9 and TRBJ2-7; D uncertain. The V gene's germline CDR1 is SEHNR and CDR2 FQNEAQ (reference sequence). V was trimmed by 5 bases and J by 0 bases, leaving 8 bases between them. This CDR3 comprises 13 residues. The CDR3 bases are TGTGCCAGCAGCGACATACCCTCCTACGAGCAGTACTTC. This translates into CASSDIPSYEQYF.

Ten or more counts support this clonotype. The chain is built from TRBV6-1 and TRBJ1-4, with D hard to call. The CDR3 is 13 residues long. In germline, CDR1 is MNHNS, CDR2 SASEGT. Trimming took 5 bases from V and 8 from J, leaving 12 bases between them. DNA of the CDR3: TGTGCCAGCAGTATCAACAGTGGGGAAAAACTGTTTTTT. Translated, it gives CASSINSGEKLFF.

This chain joins TRBV20-1 and TRBJ2-1, with 11 bases identical to TRBD2. Trimming cost V 5 bases and J 2 bases; bases outside gene matches: 5. The length of the CDR3 is 15 residues. The germline V gene has CDR1 DFQATT and CDR2 SNEGSKA (reference sequence). CDR3 residues: CSASATSGTYNEQFF. In nucleotides, the CDR3 is TGCAGTGCTTCCGCGACTAGCGGGACCTACAATGAGCAGTTCTTC.

In its sample, this clonotype was seen once. V usage is TRBV5-1 and J usage is TRBJ2-1; TRBD2 aligns across 11 bases. CDR1 is SGHRS and CDR2 is YFSETQ in the germline V gene. The CDR3 sequence is 16 residues long. Unmatched junction bases numbered 9, after V lost 3 bases and J lost 7 bases. This CDR3 is CASSYRLAGLGNEQFF. In DNA, the CDR3 is TGCGCCAGCAGCTATAGACTAGCGGGATTGGGGAATGAGCAGTTCTTC.